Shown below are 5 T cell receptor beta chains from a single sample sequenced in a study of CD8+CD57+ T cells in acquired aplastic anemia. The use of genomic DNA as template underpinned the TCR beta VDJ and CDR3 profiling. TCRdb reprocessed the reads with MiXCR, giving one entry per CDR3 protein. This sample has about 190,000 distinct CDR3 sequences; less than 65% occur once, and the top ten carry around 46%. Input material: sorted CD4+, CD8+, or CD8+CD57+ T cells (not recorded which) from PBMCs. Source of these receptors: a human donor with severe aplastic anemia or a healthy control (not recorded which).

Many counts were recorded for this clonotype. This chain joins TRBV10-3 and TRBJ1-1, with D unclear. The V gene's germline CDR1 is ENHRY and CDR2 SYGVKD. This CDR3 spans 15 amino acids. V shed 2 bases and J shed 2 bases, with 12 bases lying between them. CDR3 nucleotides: TGTGCCATCAGTGAGACCGACGACGGAAACACTGAAGCTTTCTTT. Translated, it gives CAISETDDGNTEAFF.

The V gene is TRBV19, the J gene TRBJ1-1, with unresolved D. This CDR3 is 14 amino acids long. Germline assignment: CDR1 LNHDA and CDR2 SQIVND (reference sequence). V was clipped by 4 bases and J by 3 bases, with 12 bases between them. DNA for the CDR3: TGTGCCAGTAGTAAACTACGGGCGCACACTGAAGCTTTCTTT. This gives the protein CASSKLRAHTEAFF.

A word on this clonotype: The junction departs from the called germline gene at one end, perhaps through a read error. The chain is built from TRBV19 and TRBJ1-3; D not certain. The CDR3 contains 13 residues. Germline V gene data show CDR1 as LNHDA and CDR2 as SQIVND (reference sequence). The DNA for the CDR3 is TGTGCCAGTGTATCGAGCTCTGGAGACACCATATATTTT. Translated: CASVSSSGDTIYF.

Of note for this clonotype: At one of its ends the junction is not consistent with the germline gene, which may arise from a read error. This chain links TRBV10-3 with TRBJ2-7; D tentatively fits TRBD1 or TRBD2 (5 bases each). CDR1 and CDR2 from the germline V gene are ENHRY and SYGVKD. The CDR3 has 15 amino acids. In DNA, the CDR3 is TGTGCCATCAGTGAGTGGGACGCTACCTCCTTCGAGCAGTACTTC. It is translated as CAISEWDATSFEQYF.

CDR3 DNA: TGTGCCAGTAGTGCCCGGAACTGGGACGAGCAGTACTTC. As protein: CASSARNWDEQYF. This chain connects TRBV19 to TRBJ2-7; D uncertain. The CDR3 has 13 amino acids. Germline V gene data show CDR1 as LNHDA and CDR2 as SQIVND (reference sequence). Trimming cost V 5 bases and J 5 bases, with 13 bases left between them.